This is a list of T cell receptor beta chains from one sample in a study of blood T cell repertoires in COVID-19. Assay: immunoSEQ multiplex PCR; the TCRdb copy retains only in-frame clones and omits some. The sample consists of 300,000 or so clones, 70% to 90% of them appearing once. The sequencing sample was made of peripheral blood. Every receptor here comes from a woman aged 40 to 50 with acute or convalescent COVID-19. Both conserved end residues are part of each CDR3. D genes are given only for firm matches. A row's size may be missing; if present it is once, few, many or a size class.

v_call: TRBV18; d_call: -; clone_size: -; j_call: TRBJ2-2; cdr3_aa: CASSHSRANTGELFF; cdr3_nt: TGTGCCAGCTCACACTCGAGGGCGAACACCGGGGAGCTGTTTTTT
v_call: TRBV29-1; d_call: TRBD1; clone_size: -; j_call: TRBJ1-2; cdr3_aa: CSVTGTGDYGYTF; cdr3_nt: TGCAGCGTGACTGGGACAGGGGACTATGGCTACACCTTC
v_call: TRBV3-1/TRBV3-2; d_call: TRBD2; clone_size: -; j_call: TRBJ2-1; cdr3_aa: CASSQDGGGFNEQFF; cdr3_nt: TGTGCCAGCAGCCAAGATGGGGGGGGGTTCAATGAGCAGTTCTTC
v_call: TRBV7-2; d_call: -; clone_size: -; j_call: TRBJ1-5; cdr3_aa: CASRLNSNQPQHF; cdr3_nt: TGTGCCAGCAGACTTAATAGCAATCAGCCCCAGCATTTT
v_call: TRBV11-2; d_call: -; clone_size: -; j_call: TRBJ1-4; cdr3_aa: CASSLRGSNEKLFF; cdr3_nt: TGTGCCAGCAGCTTGAGAGGATCGAATGAAAAACTGTTTTTT
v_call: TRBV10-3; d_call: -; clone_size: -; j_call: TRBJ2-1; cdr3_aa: CAIGAELDNEQFF; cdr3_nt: TGTGCCATCGGAGCGGAGCTAGACAATGAGCAGTTCTTC
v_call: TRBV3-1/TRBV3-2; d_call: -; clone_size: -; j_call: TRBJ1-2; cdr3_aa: CASSQGGGGYGYTF; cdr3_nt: TGTGCCAGCAGCCAAGGAGGGGGAGGGTATGGCTACACCTTC
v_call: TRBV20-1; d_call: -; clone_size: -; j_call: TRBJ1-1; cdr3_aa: CSASKLRQNTEAFF; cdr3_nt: TGCAGTGCTAGTAAACTTCGACAGAACACTGAAGCTTTCTTT
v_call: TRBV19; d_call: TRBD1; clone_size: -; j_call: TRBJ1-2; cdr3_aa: CASRVSGQGFHSYTF; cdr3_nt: TGTGCCAGTAGGGTATCGGGACAGGGTTTTCACAGCTACACCTTC
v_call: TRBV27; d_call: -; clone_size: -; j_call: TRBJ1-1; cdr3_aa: CASSSTGNTEAFF; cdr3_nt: TGTGCCAGCAGTTCGACAGGGAACACTGAAGCTTTCTTT
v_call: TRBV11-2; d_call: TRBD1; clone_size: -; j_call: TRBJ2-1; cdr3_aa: CASSLGAGGLYNEQFF; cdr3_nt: TGTGCCAGCAGCTTAGGGGCAGGGGGTCTCTACAATGAGCAGTTCTTC
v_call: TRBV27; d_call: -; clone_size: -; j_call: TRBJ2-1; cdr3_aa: CASKDGGAYNEQFF; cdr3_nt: TGTGCCAGCAAAGACGGGGGAGCTTACAATGAGCAGTTCTTC
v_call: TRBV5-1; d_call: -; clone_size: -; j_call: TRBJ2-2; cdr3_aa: CASSLEGRGIAGELFF; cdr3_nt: TGCGCCAGCAGCTTGGAAGGGCGGGGAATAGCCGGGGAGCTGTTTTTT
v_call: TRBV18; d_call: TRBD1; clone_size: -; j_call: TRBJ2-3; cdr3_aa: CASSPYALLGQGNTDTQYF; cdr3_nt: TGTGCCAGCTCACCCTACGCCTTACTGGGACAGGGAAACACAGATACGCAGTATTTT
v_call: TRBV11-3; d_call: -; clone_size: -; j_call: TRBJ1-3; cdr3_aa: CASSPWTEDSGNTIYF; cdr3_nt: TGTGCCAGCAGCCCCTGGACAGAAGATTCTGGAAACACCATATATTTT
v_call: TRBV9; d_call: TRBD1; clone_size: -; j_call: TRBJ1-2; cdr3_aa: CASSVEQGNYGYTF; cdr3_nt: TGTGCCAGCAGCGTCGAACAGGGGAACTATGGCTACACCTTC
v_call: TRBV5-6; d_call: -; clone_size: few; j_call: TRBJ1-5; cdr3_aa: CASSIGQQGSPQHF; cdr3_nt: TGTGCCAGCAGCATTGGACAGCAAGGTTCGCCCCAGCATTTT
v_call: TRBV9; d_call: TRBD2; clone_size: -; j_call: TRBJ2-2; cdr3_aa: CASSAGLAGPGELFF; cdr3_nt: TGTGCCAGCAGCGCAGGACTAGCGGGCCCCGGGGAGCTGTTTTTT
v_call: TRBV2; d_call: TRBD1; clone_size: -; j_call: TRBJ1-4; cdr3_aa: CASSFGQGFYEKLFF; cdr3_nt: TGTGCCAGCAGTTTTGGACAGGGATTTTATGAAAAACTGTTTTTT
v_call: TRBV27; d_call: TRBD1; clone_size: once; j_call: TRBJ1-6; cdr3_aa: CASSLGGRGLSPLHF; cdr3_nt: TGTGCCAGCAGTTTAGGCGGCAGGGGGCTTTCACCCCTCCACTTT
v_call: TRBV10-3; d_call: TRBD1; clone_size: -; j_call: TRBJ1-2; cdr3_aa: CAISERGQKPSNYGYTF; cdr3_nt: TGTGCCATCAGTGAGCGGGGACAGAAACCCTCCAACTATGGCTACACCTTC
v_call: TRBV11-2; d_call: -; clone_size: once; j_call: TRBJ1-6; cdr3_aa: CASSLDPPLGGEESPLHF; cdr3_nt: TGTGCCAGCAGCTTAGACCCACCCCTCGGGGGTGAAGAGTCACCCCTCCACTTT
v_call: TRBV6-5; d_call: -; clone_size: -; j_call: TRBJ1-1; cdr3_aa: CASSYGNSYGEAFF; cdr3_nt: TGTGCCAGCAGTTACGGAAATTCATACGGGGAAGCTTTCTTT
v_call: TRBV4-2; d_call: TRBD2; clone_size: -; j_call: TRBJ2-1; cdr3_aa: CASSQLAGGVYNEQFF; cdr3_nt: TGTGCCAGCAGCCAATTAGCGGGGGGTGTCTACAATGAGCAGTTCTTC
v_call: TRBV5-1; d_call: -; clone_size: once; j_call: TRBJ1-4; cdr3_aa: CASSLIGAEEKLFF; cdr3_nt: TGCGCCAGCAGCTTGATAGGGGCTGAGGAAAAACTGTTTTTT
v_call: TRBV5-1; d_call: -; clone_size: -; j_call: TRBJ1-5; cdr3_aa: CASSEGPDGNQPQHF; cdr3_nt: TGCGCCAGCAGCGAGGGTCCGGACGGTAATCAGCCCCAGCATTTT
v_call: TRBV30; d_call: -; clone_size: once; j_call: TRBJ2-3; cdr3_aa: CAWSEPGHERADTQYF; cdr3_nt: TGTGCCTGGAGTGAACCGGGACACGAAAGGGCAGATACGCAGTATTTT
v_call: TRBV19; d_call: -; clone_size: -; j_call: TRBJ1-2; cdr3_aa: CASRDTGNYGYTF; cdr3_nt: TGTGCCAGTAGGGACACAGGCAACTATGGCTACACCTTC
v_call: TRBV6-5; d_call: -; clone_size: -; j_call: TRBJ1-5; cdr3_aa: CASTTAGGNQPQHF; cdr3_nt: TGTGCCAGCACGACGGCGGGTGGCAATCAGCCCCAGCATTTT
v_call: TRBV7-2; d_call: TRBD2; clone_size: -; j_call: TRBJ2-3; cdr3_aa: CASSPELGLAGRTDTQYF; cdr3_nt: TGTGCCAGCAGCCCAGAGCTGGGACTAGCGGGACGCACAGATACGCAGTATTTT